This TCR beta chain was found in a study of T cells in Graves' hyperthyroidism and ophthalmopathy. General study results and limits: In validation, the model predicted ophthalmopathy. These predictions came a median approximately 5.9 months before onset.

As concerns this clonotype: Antigen specificity is unknown.

There are 13 residues in the CDR3. Trimming stripped 7 bases from V and 5 bases from J, with 12 bases between. Criteria for exclusion of patients were uncontrolled infection, other autoimmune disease, pregnancy or lactation. Diagnosis relied on clinical symptoms, serum thyroxine and TRAb, thyroid ultrasound and orbital computed tomography. PBMCs came from more than 8.5 ml fresh peripheral blood. Amplification of TCR beta CDR3 regions was performed using RNA transcripts as template. The HTBI primer set drove a first-round RT-PCR of the TCR CDR3. TCRdb re-analysed the multiplex PCR reads in MiXCR, keeping a single row per CDR3 protein. The sample comprises 500,000 to 650,000 distinct CDR3 sequences, about 20% of which are singletons, and roughly 47% rests with the top ten.

The chain is built from TRBV12-3 or TRBV12-4 and TRBJ1-5; D is perhaps TRBD1 (5 bases). The specimen was blood. The clonotype comes from a man between 35 and 55 years old with Graves' ophthalmopathy. The CDR3 sequence: CASTMGEYQPQHF. CDR3 in DNA: TGTGCCAGCACCATGGGGGAGTATCAGCCCCAGCATTTT.